The 20 T cell receptor beta chains below all came from one sample that was sequenced in a study of blood T cell repertoires in COVID-19. Repertoires were generated with immunoSEQ multiplex PCR, while TCRdb's copy carries only in-frame clones and drops some. The profile shows 180,000 or so clones, 70% to 90% of them singletons. The sample was peripheral blood. Receptors were obtained from a man between 35 and 55 years old with active or convalescent COVID-19.

This chain uses TRBV5-6 with TRBJ2-3, with TRBD1 matching 7 bases. Germline loops: CDR1 SGHDT, CDR2 YYEEEE. This CDR3 is built from 18 residues. V lost 0 bases and J lost 4; bases outside the gene matches: 14. The CDR3, as DNA: TGTGCCAGCAGCTTGGCCTGGACAGGCGGCTTGGGTCCAGATACGCAGTATTTT. Protein: CASSLAWTGGLGPDTQYF.

The rearrangement joins TRBV7-8 to TRBJ2-7, with a possible D match to TRBD2 (7 bases). V was trimmed by 3 bases and J by 7 bases, leaving 19 bases between them. The CDR3 contains 15 residues. Germline V gives CDR1 SGHVS, CDR2 FQNEAQ. The CDR3 loop is CASSFGRGSQWEQYF. In DNA form, the CDR3 reads TGTGCCAGCAGCTTTGGGAGGGGGTCCCAATGGGAGCAGTACTTC. Using reference TRBV7-8 and TRBJ2-7 for the parts outside the CDR3, the full variable domain is GAGVSQSPRYKVAKRGQDVALRCDPISGHVSLFWYQQALGQGPEFLTYFQNEAQLDKSGLPSDRFFAERPEGSVSTLKIQRTQQEDSAVYLCASSFGRGSQWEQYFGPGTRLTVT.

The genes are TRBV7-6 and TRBJ1-4; the D gene is possibly TRBD1 (5 bases). Per germline, CDR1 SGHVS and CDR2 FNYEAQ. Trimming pared 1 base from V and 0 bases from J, leaving 15 bases between. The CDR3 runs 18 residues. The CDR3: CASSLGGQGHATNEKLFF. The CDR3 region has the DNA TGTGCCAGCAGCTTAGGCGGCCAGGGCCACGCAACTAATGAAAAACTGTTTTTT.

There are a few counts of this clone. CDR3 in DNA: TGTGCCAGCAGCTTAGAGCCTAGCGGTGAGACCCAGTACTTC. It translates to CASSLEPSGETQYF. The chain carries TRBV11-2 and TRBJ2-5, with 7 bases fitting TRBD2. The trim removed 0 bases at V and 5 bases at J, leaving 3 bases unmatched. The CDR3 spans 14 residues. The germline gives CDR1 SGHAT, CDR2 FQNNGV.

The genes are TRBV7-9 and TRBJ1-6, with TRBD1 matching over 10 bases. The CDR3 length is 16 residues. V dropped 5 bases and J dropped 13; count of bases not matched to a gene: 14. Germline V gives CDR1 SEHNR, CDR2 FQNEAQ (reference sequence). The CDR3 loop is CASSRSAGTGDNPLHF. CDR3 DNA: TGTGCCAGCAGCCGAAGTGCCGGGACAGGGGACAATCCCCTCCACTTT.

V usage is TRBV10-3 and J usage is TRBJ1-5, with a weak D call TRBD1 (5 bases). The CDR3 covers 15 residues. V lost 1 base, J lost 2 bases, and 9 bases lay in between. The germline gives CDR1 ENHRY, CDR2 SYGVKD. As DNA, the CDR3 is TGTGCCATCAGTGAGTGGCAGGGCCGCAATCAGCCCCAGCATTTT. Encoded protein: CAISEWQGRNQPQHF.

The genes are TRBV2 and TRBJ1-1, with D possibly matching TRBD1 (6 bases). Germline CDR1 SNHLY, CDR2 FYNNEI. There are 15 residues in the CDR3. Deletions cut 10 bases from V and 2 bases from J, with 20 bases between. The CDR3 nucleotides are TGTGCCACAGCCTCAACAGGACAGCCTAACACTGAAGCTTTCTTT. Translated: CATASTGQPNTEAFF.

The chain carries TRBV18 and TRBJ1-1; D is unresolved. V was pared by 2 bases and J by 0 bases, with 4 bases between. The CDR3 sequence is 13 residues long. Germline values: CDR1 KGHSH, CDR2 LQKENI. Here the CDR3 reads CASSPSMNTEAFF. DNA of the CDR3: TGTGCCAGCTCACCATCAATGAACACTGAAGCTTTCTTT.

The chain joins TRBV6-5 to TRBJ1-3; D perhaps matches TRBD1 (6 bases). Trimming pared 7 bases from V and 5 bases from J, leaving 15 bases between. This CDR3 spans 14 amino acids. Germline V gives CDR1 MNHEY, CDR2 SVGAGI. The chain's CDR3 is CASTPGQGRNTIYF. CDR3 in DNA: TGTGCCAGCACCCCGGGGCAGGGGAGAAACACCATATATTTT.

The chain employs TRBV19 and TRBJ2-3; 12 nucleotides agree with TRBD2. The V gene end was trimmed by 2 bases and the J gene end by 2 bases; junction bases not matched to a gene: 8. The CDR3 is 18 amino acids. Germline-derived CDR1 and CDR2 are LNHDA and SQIVND (reference sequence). The CDR3 loop reads CASSIKRTSGALTDTQYF. CDR3 sequence (DNA): TGTGCCAGTAGTATAAAACGGACTAGCGGGGCCCTCACAGATACGCAGTATTTT.

The chain combines TRBV27 with TRBJ1-2; D call uncertain. Germline CDR1 and CDR2: MNHEY and SMNVEV (reference sequence). The CDR3 is 14 residues long. V lost 10 bases and J lost 8, with 23 bases in between. The CDR3 bases are TGTGCCACCGGACTTAAGGCGTCGGTTCGAGGCTACACCTTC. It codes for CATGLKASVRGYTF.

The chain employs TRBV28 and TRBJ1-4; D might be TRBD1 (5 bases). Germline V gene lookup returns CDR1 MDHEN and CDR2 SYDVKM. V lost 4 bases and J 2 bases, leaving 14 bases between the germline ends. The CDR3 has 16 amino acids. The CDR3 nucleotides read TGTGCCAGCAGTTCAAGGGGCGGGGTCACTAATGAAAAACTGTTTTTT. Translating it yields CASSSRGGVTNEKLFF.

The V gene is TRBV12-3 or TRBV12-4, the J gene TRBJ2-5; D unresolved. Trimming shortened V by 5 bases and J by 4 bases, and 5 bases separated the two germline ends. The CDR3 extends over 11 amino acids. CDR3 DNA sequence: TGTGCCAGCAGTCGAGGAGAGACCCAGTACTTC. This sequence encodes CASSRGETQYF.

The chain carries TRBV30 and TRBJ2-2, with a weak D call TRBD1 (6 bases). The CDR3 has 11 residues. V lost 2 bases to trimming and J lost 13 bases, with 11 bases between them. Germline lookup yields CDR1 GTSNPN and CDR2 SVGIG (reference sequence). The CDR3 nucleotides read TGTGCCTGGAGTCGAGGGGGTGGGCTGTTTTTT. Translated: CAWSRGGGLFF.

The rearrangement joins TRBV4-3 to TRBJ2-2, with TRBD1 identical over 7 bases. V trimming: 4 bases; J trimming: 0 bases; junction bases outside the gene matches: 11. CDR1 and CDR2 (germline): LGHNA, YSLEER. CDR3 size: 18 residues. For the CDR3, the DNA is TGCGCCAGCAGCCGAGGGACAGAGAACACCGCGAACACCGGGGAGCTGTTTTTT. Its protein is CASSRGTENTANTGELFF.

The V and J genes are TRBV28 and TRBJ1-5; 10 nucleotides match TRBD1. The V gene's germline CDR1 is MDHEN and CDR2 SYDVKM. With V trimmed by 5 bases and J by 5 bases, 3 bases remained unmatched. The CDR3 is 14 amino acids. The CDR3 bases are TGTGCCAGCAGTCCGGGACAGGGGTATCAGCCCCAGCATTTT. Translation gives CASSPGQGYQPQHF.

This clone appeared once. The chain combines TRBV11-2 with TRBJ1-2; possible D gene TRBD1, 6 bases. Germline assignment: CDR1 SGHAT and CDR2 FQNNGV. There are 13 residues in the CDR3. V gave up 10 bases and J gave up 2 bases, with 14 bases separating them. DNA for the CDR3: TGTGCCACGGGAAGAGGGACAAACTATGGCTACACCTTC. Encoded protein: CATGRGTNYGYTF.

V is TRBV7-9 and J is TRBJ1-2; D unresolved. Trimming shortened V by 2 bases and J by 0 bases, and 10 bases separated the two germline ends. The CDR3 runs 15 residues. Germline V gene lookup returns CDR1 SEHNR and CDR2 FQNEAQ (reference sequence). The CDR3 bases are TGTGCCAGCAGCTTACGTGAGGTCGCTAACTATGGCTACACCTTC. It yields the protein CASSLREVANYGYTF.

V gene TRBV18 combines with J gene TRBJ1-5, with 7 bases identical to TRBD1. CDR3 length: 14 residues. Germline V gene sequence: CDR1 KGHSH, CDR2 LQKENI. The trim removed 5 bases at V and 3 bases at J, leaving 4 bases unmatched. This CDR3 reads CASSDRAFNQPQHF. The CDR3 DNA follows: TGTGCCAGCTCAGACAGGGCCTTCAATCAGCCCCAGCATTTT.

V usage is TRBV6-4 and J usage is TRBJ2-7, with 9 bases fitting TRBD1. The CDR3 spans 16 residues. The V gene's germline CDR1 is MRHNA and CDR2 SNTAGT. V was clipped by 2 bases and J by 4 bases; unmatched bases: 9. The CDR3 protein is CASSDPQGGTGYEQYF. The CDR3 DNA reads as TGTGCCAGCAGTGACCCCCAAGGAGGGACAGGGTACGAGCAGTACTTC.